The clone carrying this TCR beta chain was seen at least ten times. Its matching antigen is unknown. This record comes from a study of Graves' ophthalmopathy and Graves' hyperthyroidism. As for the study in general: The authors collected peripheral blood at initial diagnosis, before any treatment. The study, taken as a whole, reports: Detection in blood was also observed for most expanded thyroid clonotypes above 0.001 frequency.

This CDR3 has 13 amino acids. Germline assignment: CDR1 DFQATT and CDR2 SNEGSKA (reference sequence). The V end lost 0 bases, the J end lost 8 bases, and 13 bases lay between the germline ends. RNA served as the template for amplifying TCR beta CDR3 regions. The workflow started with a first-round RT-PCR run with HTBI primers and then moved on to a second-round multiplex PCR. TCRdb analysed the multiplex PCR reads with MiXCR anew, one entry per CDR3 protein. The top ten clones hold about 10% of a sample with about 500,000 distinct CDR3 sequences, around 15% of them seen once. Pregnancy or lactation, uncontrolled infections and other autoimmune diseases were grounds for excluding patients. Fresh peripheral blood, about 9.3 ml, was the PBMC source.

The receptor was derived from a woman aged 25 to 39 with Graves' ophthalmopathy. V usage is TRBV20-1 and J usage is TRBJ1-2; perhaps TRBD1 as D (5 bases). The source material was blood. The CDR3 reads CSARDGPGDGYTF. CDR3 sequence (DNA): TGCAGTGCTAGAGATGGCCCCGGGGACGGCTACACCTTC.